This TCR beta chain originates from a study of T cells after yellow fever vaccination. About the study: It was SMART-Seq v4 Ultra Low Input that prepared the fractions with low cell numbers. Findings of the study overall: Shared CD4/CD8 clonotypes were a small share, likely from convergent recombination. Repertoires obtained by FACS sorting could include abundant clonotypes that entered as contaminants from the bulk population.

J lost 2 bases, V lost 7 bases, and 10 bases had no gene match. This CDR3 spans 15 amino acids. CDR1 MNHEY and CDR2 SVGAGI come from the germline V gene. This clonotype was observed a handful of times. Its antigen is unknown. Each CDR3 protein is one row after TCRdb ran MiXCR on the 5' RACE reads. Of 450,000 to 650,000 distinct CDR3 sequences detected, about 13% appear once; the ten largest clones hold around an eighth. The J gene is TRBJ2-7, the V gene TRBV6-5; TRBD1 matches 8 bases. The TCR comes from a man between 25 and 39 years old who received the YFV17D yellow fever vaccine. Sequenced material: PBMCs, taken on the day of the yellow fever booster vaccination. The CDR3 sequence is CASIKGQDSPYEQYF. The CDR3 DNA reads TGTGCCAGCATTAAGGGACAGGACAGCCCCTACGAGCAGTACTTC.